Sequencing of this T cell receptor beta chain was carried out in a study of blood T cell repertoires in COVID-19. At the level of the study: Both acute and convalescent COVID-19 samples were obtained from the United States, Italy and Spain. T cells, B-cell-depleted T cells, or PBMCs provided the cDNA or gDNA that served as material.

Authors' methods: How many nucleated cells were present was estimated from reference gene primer amplification. Assay used: immunoSEQ multiplex PCR; TCRdb lists only in-frame clones, some missing. V, J and clone size reflect that table, while D and trimming were determined from the DNA. The sample lists roughly 150,000 clones, roughly 74% occurring once. The germline gives CDR1 SGHDT, CDR2 YYEEEE. Between the trimmed V and J ends, which lost 0 bases and 7 bases, there was a span of 22 bases. CDR3 length: 17 residues. The sequenced material came from peripheral blood. The TCR was taken from a woman aged 80 or over with acute or convalescent COVID-19. V usage is TRBV5-6 and J usage is TRBJ1-2; D might be TRBD1 (6 bases). The CDR3 sequence: CASSLAASWQGLSGYTF. The CDR3 coding sequence is TGTGCCAGCAGCTTGGCGGCCTCCTGGCAGGGGTTGAGTGGCTACACCTTC.